The rows below give T cell receptor beta chains drawn from one sample of a study of blood T cell repertoires in COVID-19. The table came from immunoSEQ multiplex PCR; TCRdb's copy has only in-frame clones and leaves some out. Of about 40,000 clones listed, 65% to 90% are singletons. Source material: peripheral blood. Receptor source: a man between 40 and 49 years old with active COVID-19. CDR3s leave out the opening cysteine and the closing phenylalanine or tryptophan. Each record gives: J gene, CDR3 length, V gene, CDR3 protein.

TRBJ1-2,15,TRBV6-2/TRBV6-3,ASSRYRDTLASYGYT
TRBJ1-1,12,TRBV5-1,ASSLEPGNTEAF
TRBJ2-5,13,TRBV27,ASSSPQRGQETQY
TRBJ1-1,15,TRBV10-2,ASSESDRVDLNTEAF
TRBJ1-2,13,TRBV18,ASSPSTGLDYGYT
TRBJ1-4,15,TRBV6-2/TRBV6-3,ASSYSYPGQSNEKLF
TRBJ1-5,12,TRBV11-2,ASSLTRGDQPQH
TRBJ1-5,12,TRBV7-9,ASSLATGNQPQH
TRBJ2-7,14,TRBV6-1,ASTEAPGTGKDEQY
TRBJ1-1,11,TRBV7-9,ASSLRENTEAF
TRBJ2-1,13,TRBV7-3,ASSPTSGRRNEQF
TRBJ2-1,13,TRBV10-3,AISPGTSGINEQF
TRBJ2-7,15,TRBV7-9,ASSVGGGGLSSYEQY
TRBJ1-2,16,TRBV19,ASSIPRDRGRQDYGYT
TRBJ2-5,16,TRBV14,ASSQRTSGQGYQETQY
TRBJ2-3,13,TRBV7-8,ASSLIRGHTDTQY
TRBJ1-2,12,TRBV6-5,ASIPNRGVYGYT
TRBJ2-7,13,TRBV6-6,ASSYSGTGDYEQY
TRBJ1-3,13,TRBV6-1,ASSEEDGSGNTIY
TRBJ1-1,13,TRBV5-1,ASSGVGGLNTEAF
TRBJ1-1,15,TRBV5-1,ASSPLGGGGDGTEAF
TRBJ1-2,12,TRBV10-3,AISRWTENYGYT
TRBJ1-2,12,TRBV28,ASSRRQGTHGYT
TRBJ2-7,11,TRBV2,ASSDRQPYEQY
TRBJ2-1,12,TRBV3-1/TRBV3-2,ASRSSASYNEQF
TRBJ2-7,11,TRBV28,ASEASGNHEQY
TRBJ2-2,13,TRBV5-1,ASSTRGQNTGELF
TRBJ1-2,13,TRBV5-1,ASSLGPTGSVGYT
TRBJ2-2,16,TRBV5-4,ASSSRPGTGPNTGELF
TRBJ2-1,17,TRBV5-1,ASSLTGHRSVSTYNEQF
TRBJ2-1,13,TRBV6-4,ASSPVSSGSHEQF
TRBJ2-5,13,TRBV24-1,ATSDPGRGMETQY
TRBJ1-1,13,TRBV28,ASSLMYRGSTEAF
TRBJ2-1,13,TRBV7-3,ASSLGTETYNEQF
TRBJ2-6,14,TRBV9,ASSAIPQGGANVLT
TRBJ1-5,12,TRBV4-2,ASSQVSRDQPQH
TRBJ1-1,12,TRBV5-4,ASSPGGENTEAF
TRBJ2-3,13,TRBV18,ASSPWASRGDTQY
TRBJ1-2,13,TRBV5-5,ASSLVGQGKEDYT
TRBJ2-7,12,TRBV27,ASGPGPGLYEQY
TRBJ1-5,14,TRBV6-1,ASSEVREYSNQPQH
TRBJ2-7,15,TRBV6-6,ASSPSTLGLPITQQY
TRBJ2-7,10,TRBV14,ASSRRGNEQY
TRBJ1-1,11,TRBV7-8,ASSRGTATEAF
TRBJ1-1,14,TRBV18,ASSPAVARGGTEAF
TRBJ2-1,15,TRBV5-6,ASSLFKWLADYNEQF
TRBJ2-5,13,TRBV11-3,ASSLQTGTGVPQY
TRBJ2-1,14,TRBV5-1,ASSLGLAGGPGEQF